What follows is one TCR beta chain and its context. The sample is drawn from a study of blood T cell repertoires in COVID-19. Symptom resolution, clearance, or two negative PCRs marked donors in Cohort 3 as recovered. Original handling: Estimates of nucleated cell counts were drawn from the amplification of reference gene primers. Measured with immunoSEQ multiplex PCR; TCRdb has only the in-frame clones, and not every one. V, J and clone size are those of that table, while D and trimming were read from the DNA. The sample shows under 350,000 clones, roughly 89% of them seen only once. The CDR3 loop spans 13 amino acids. Germline CDR1 and CDR2: SGHTA and FQGTGA. V was shortened by 5 bases and J by 4 bases, with 11 bases between the two germline ends.

The chain links TRBV7-3 to TRBJ1-1; no clear D. Sequencing was done on a sample of PBMCs or T cells enriched from blood (not recorded which). This sequence originates from a woman between 35 and 50 years old who had recovered from COVID-19. The CDR3 sequence: CASSIGRGTEAFF. In nucleotides, the CDR3 is TGTGCCAGCAGCATAGGGAGAGGCACTGAAGCTTTCTTT.